The clone carrying this T cell receptor (beta chain) was seen only a few times. This record belongs to a study of blood T cell repertoires in COVID-19. For the study at large: Sample material is recorded as cDNA or gDNA derived from T cells, B-cell-depleted T cells, or PBMCs.

TCRdb's copy holds only in-frame clones and misses some; the assay was immunoSEQ multiplex PCR. The sample comprises under 250,000 clones, 70% to 90% of which are singletons, and approximately 8.1% rests with the top ten. The sequenced sample consisted of peripheral blood. This TCR was sampled from a woman in her forties or fifties with active or convalescent COVID-19.

The CDR3 spells CASSQVDGSGNTIYF. The CDR3, as DNA: TGCGCCAGCAGCCAAGTAGATGGCTCTGGAAACACCATATATTTT. This sequence joins TRBV4-1 and TRBJ1-3; D call uncertain. Trimming cost V 1 base and J 0 bases, with 7 bases left between them. In germline, CDR1 is MGHRA, CDR2 YSYEKL. This CDR3 is built from 15 residues.